The 19 T cell receptor beta chains below were found in one sample sequenced in a study of glioma-infiltrating T cells after dendritic cell vaccination. As to time point: after dendritic cell vaccination, including at tumor progression/relapse. Produced via immunoSEQ multiplex PCR; TCRdb's table is partial and in-frame only. The sample contains 65,000 to 80,000 clones, roughly 87% of which appear only once. The source was blood, collected after dendritic cell vaccination. Source of these receptors: a human donor with glioblastoma.

This rearrangement joins TRBV6-1 to TRBJ1-1; D is uncertain. The germline CDR1 and CDR2 sequences are MNHNS and SASEGT. Trimming took off 2 bases at V and 0 bases at J, with 4 bases between the two ends. The CDR3 is 13 amino acids. CDR3 DNA sequence: TGTGCCAGCAGTGAACCTCTGAACACTGAAGCTTTCTTT. Protein sequence: CASSEPLNTEAFF.

The CDR3 DNA follows: TGCAGCGTTGAGGGAGGGTCTCCCTACGAGCAGTACTTC. Translated: CSVEGGSPYEQYF. The rearrangement links TRBV29-1 to TRBJ2-7; 7 bases fit TRBD2. This CDR3 is 13 amino acids long. Trimming cost V 3 bases and J 2 bases; bases outside gene matches: 4. Germline V lookup: CDR1 SQVTM, CDR2 ANQGSEA.

This chain connects TRBV6-6 to TRBJ2-7, with TRBD2 matching over 8 bases. Germline CDR1 MNHNY, CDR2 SVGAGI (reference sequence). This CDR3 comprises 16 residues. Germline trimming cut 6 bases from V and 2 bases from J; bases unmatched to any gene: 12. Written as DNA, the CDR3 is TGTGCCAGCAGACCTACTACCACTAGCGGACCCTACGAGCAGTACTTC. Residues: CASRPTTTSGPYEQYF.

The rearrangement joins TRBV5-1 to TRBJ1-5, with 12 bases aligning to TRBD1. Germline V gene sequence: CDR1 SGHRS, CDR2 YFSETQ. This CDR3 spans 15 amino acids. The V and J ends lost 3 bases and 6 bases, in that order; junction bases with no gene match: 4. CDR3 coding DNA: TGCGCCAGCAGCTACGGGACAGGGGGCGGTCAGCCCCAGCATTTT. The encoded protein is CASSYGTGGGQPQHF.

The chain employs TRBV19 and TRBJ1-2, with 10 nucleotides matching TRBD1. The V gene's germline CDR1 is LNHDA and CDR2 SQIVND (reference sequence). V shed 6 bases, J shed 4 bases, and the junction held 5 bases outside the gene matches. This CDR3 has 14 residues. The CDR3, as DNA: TGTGCCAGTAGCCTGACAGGGGGCTCCTATGGCTACACCTTC. It yields the protein CASSLTGGSYGYTF.

This sequence joins TRBV7-2 and TRBJ1-1; possibly TRBD1 for D (5 bases). Germline-derived CDR1 and CDR2 are SGHTA and FQGNSA. The CDR3 loop spans 15 amino acids. With 3 bases removed from V and 1 base from J, the gap between germline ends came to 12 bases. The CDR3 region is CASSFLGAANTEAFF. In DNA form, the CDR3 reads TGTGCCAGCAGCTTCTTAGGGGCGGCGAACACTGAAGCTTTCTTT.

V usage is TRBV5-1 and J usage is TRBJ2-7, with TRBD2 identical over 7 bases. This CDR3 has 14 amino acids. Trimming at V came to 0 bases and at J to 5 bases, leaving 5 bases not matched to a gene. Germline V CDR1 and CDR2: SGHRS, YFSETQ. The CDR3 loop is CASSLEGGTNEQYF. CDR3 nucleotides: TGCGCCAGCAGCTTGGAGGGCGGGACTAACGAGCAGTACTTC.

The rearrangement joins TRBV5-1 to TRBJ2-7; 10 bases map to TRBD2. The J segment lost 1 base and the V segment lost 2 bases, leaving 3 bases of the junction unmatched. CDR1 SGHRS and CDR2 YFSETQ come from the germline V gene. There are 15 residues in the CDR3. CDR3 protein: CASSLLAGGSYEQYF. The CDR3 DNA reads TGCGCCAGCAGCTTATTAGCGGGGGGATCCTACGAGCAGTACTTC.

The chain recombines TRBV29-1 with TRBJ1-1; D unresolved. CDR3 size: 12 residues. The ends were cut back, 7 bases at V and 1 base at J, with 10 bases in the middle. The V gene's germline CDR1 is SQVTM and CDR2 ANQGSEA. Written as DNA, the CDR3 is TGCAGCGCGCAAAGAGGGAACACTGAAGCTTTCTTT. Amino acids: CSAQRGNTEAFF.

The chain uses TRBV5-1 and TRBJ2-3; 13 bases match TRBD2. This CDR3 has 15 amino acids. The germline V gene encodes CDR1 SGHRS and CDR2 YFSETQ. The V gene end was trimmed by 4 bases and the J gene end by 6 bases; junction bases not matched to a gene: 5. The CDR3 DNA reads TGCGCCAGCAGCGCCTGGACTAGCGGGGGCGATACGCAGTATTTT. It codes for CASSAWTSGGDTQYF.

The chain carries TRBV2 and TRBJ1-2, with 10 bases matching TRBD1. Germline assignment: CDR1 SNHLY and CDR2 FYNNEI. J gave up 8 bases and V 7 bases, and 13 bases lay outside the gene matches. The CDR3 runs 15 residues. CDR3 residues: CASTPETGGAKGYTF. CDR3 sequence (DNA): TGTGCCAGCACCCCTGAGACAGGGGGCGCGAAAGGCTACACCTTC.

This clone occurred once. V gene TRBV15 combines with J gene TRBJ1-2; TRBD1 might be the D (6 bases). The length of the CDR3 is 14 residues. Trimming left V 3 bases short and J 9 bases short, with 17 bases between. From germline, CDR1 is LNHNV and CDR2 YYDKDF (reference sequence). CDR3 DNA: TGTGCCACCAGCAGTCCCGGGACATTGCCTCGCTACACCTTC. Translation gives CATSSPGTLPRYTF.

The V gene is TRBV6-5, the J gene TRBJ1-6; 11 nucleotides align to TRBD1. This CDR3 is 16 amino acids long. Per germline, CDR1 MNHEY and CDR2 SVGAGI. V was pared by 0 bases and J by 10 bases, with 5 bases of the junction left unmatched. This CDR3 is CASSYSSGTGGSPLHF. The CDR3 DNA is TGTGCCAGCAGTTACTCGAGTGGGACAGGGGGATCACCCCTCCACTTT.

CDR3 region: CASSELGTGGTEQYF. For the CDR3, the DNA is TGTGCCAGCAGTGAATTGGGGACAGGGGGTACCGAGCAGTACTTC. The chain joins TRBV6-1 to TRBJ2-7; 11 bases are a match to TRBD1. Germline CDR1 reads MNHNS; CDR2 reads SASEGT. The ends lost 2 bases at V and 6 bases at J; junction bases unmatched: 6. This CDR3 spans 15 amino acids.

This clone occurred a few times. The V gene is TRBV4-2, the J gene TRBJ1-4; D call uncertain. Trimming cost V 0 bases and J 0 bases, with 14 bases left between them. Germline CDR1 is LGHNA and CDR2 is YNFKEQ. This CDR3 region has 18 residues. The CDR3 is CASSQDQAEGTTNEKLFF. The CDR3 bases are TGTGCCAGCAGCCAAGATCAAGCGGAAGGGACAACTAATGAAAAACTGTTTTTT.

CDR3 protein: CASSYRGASQETQYF. CDR3 DNA: TGTGCCAGCAGCTACAGGGGAGCCAGCCAAGAGACCCAGTACTTC. The chain joins TRBV5-4 to TRBJ2-5; 7 bases are a match to TRBD1. There are 15 residues in the CDR3. Germline trimming cut 3 bases from V and 1 base from J; bases unmatched to any gene: 6. CDR1 is SGHNT and CDR2 is YYREEE in the germline V gene (reference sequence).

The rearrangement joins TRBV18 to TRBJ1-1; 10 bases are shared with TRBD1. The CDR3 sequence is 15 residues long. Per the germline V gene, CDR1 is KGHSH and CDR2 is LQKENI. J gave up 5 bases and V 10 bases, and 13 bases lay outside the gene matches. The CDR3 loop is CATCLGQGRQTEAFF. Here the CDR3 DNA reads TGTGCCACCTGCCTGGGACAGGGGAGGCAGACTGAAGCTTTCTTT.

The chain recombines TRBV9 with TRBJ2-3; 7 nucleotides line up with TRBD2. CDR3 length: 16 amino acids. CDR1 is SGDLS and CDR2 is YYNGEE in the germline V gene. V shed 0 bases and J 3 bases; nucleotides not matched to a gene: 7. CDR3 region: CASSVGGGRATDTQYF. In DNA form, the CDR3 reads TGTGCCAGCAGCGTAGGGGGCGGGAGAGCGACAGATACGCAGTATTTT.

The V call is TRBV7-2, the J call TRBJ2-7; 7 bases match TRBD2. Looked up from germline, CDR1 is SGHTA and CDR2 is FQGNSA. The V and J ends lost 0 bases and 4 bases, in that order; junction bases with no gene match: 3. This CDR3 comprises 14 residues. This chain's CDR3 is CASSLALLAYEQYF. The CDR3 coding sequence is TGTGCCAGCAGCTTAGCCTTACTAGCGTACGAGCAGTACTTC.